These 15 T cell receptor beta chains originate from one sample sequenced in a study of beta chain features in type 1 diabetes (dated by TCRdb to 2016 to 2019). Libraries were made using the immunoSEQ multiplex PCR assay. The entire amount of isolated RNA was reverse transcribed using the High Capacity cDNA Reverse Transcription Kit, so the sequenced TCRB transcripts were expressed ones. TCRdb limited this immuneACCESS table to in-frame rearrangements with V and J called. A share of clones is missing; checked studies link under half to unresolved V genes, and the rest is unexplained. The sample has 140,000 to 150,000 clones on record, approximately 52% of them singletons. The ten biggest clones cover around 0.42% of the sample. Specimen: Tregs from blood. What the cell subset or site label conveys for this sample: regulatory CD4+ T cells. These receptor sequences come from a man younger than 30 in good health.

This clone showed up many times. This sequence joins TRBV9 and TRBJ2-5, with 10 positions matching TRBD2. CDR1 is SGDLS, CDR2 YYNGEE, per germline. J lost 5 bases, V lost 3 bases, and 7 bases had no gene match. This CDR3 comprises 15 residues. CDR3: CASSASGRAGETQYF. The DNA of the CDR3 is TGTGCCAGCAGCGCAAGCGGGAGGGCGGGGGAGACCCAGTACTTC.

The chain joins TRBV7-7 to TRBJ2-3; 9 positions agree with TRBD2. Germline trimming cut 5 bases from V and 2 bases from J; bases unmatched to any gene: 5. This CDR3 is built from 15 residues. The germline gives CDR1 SSHAT, CDR2 FNYEAQ (reference sequence). The CDR3 coding sequence is TGTGCCAGCAGCCCTGGACTAGCGCCCACAGATACGCAGTATTTT. Translation: CASSPGLAPTDTQYF.

This clone has only a few counts. The chain is built from TRBV7-8 and TRBJ2-1; D is unclear. CDR1 is SGHVS and CDR2 is FQNEAQ in the germline V gene. The CDR3 is 13 residues long. Trimming cost V 5 bases and J 3 bases, with 8 bases left between them. CDR3 sequence: CASSVRIYNEQFF. For the CDR3, the DNA is TGTGCCAGCAGCGTCCGTATCTACAATGAGCAGTTCTTC.

The chain is built from TRBV5-6 and TRBJ1-2; 7 bases map to TRBD1. Looked up from germline, CDR1 is SGHDT and CDR2 is YYEEEE. The CDR3 sequence is 14 residues long. The V segment lost 4 bases and the J segment 4 bases; nucleotides outside the gene matches: 7. The CDR3 spells CASSPLGTVYGYTF. Here the CDR3 DNA reads TGTGCCAGCAGCCCCCTCGGGACAGTCTATGGCTACACCTTC.

This sequence joins TRBV12-5 and TRBJ2-3; 8 nucleotides match TRBD2. Trimming removed 7 bases from V and 2 bases from J; junction bases left unmatched: 8. The germline CDR1 and CDR2 sequences are LGHNT and FRNRAP. The CDR3 contains 15 residues. DNA for the CDR3: TGTGCTAGTGCCCCCGGAGCGGGGGACACAGATACGCAGTATTTT. Amino acids: CASAPGAGDTDTQYF.

This clone was observed once. The rearrangement uses TRBV15 and TRBJ1-2; 7 bases match TRBD1. Germline V gene data show CDR1 as LNHNV and CDR2 as YYDKDF (reference sequence). Germline trimming cut 5 bases from V and 5 bases from J; bases unmatched to any gene: 8. The CDR3 contains 14 residues. DNA for the CDR3: TGTGCCACCAGCCCCGAGACAGGGTGGTATGGCTACACCTTC. It translates to CATSPETGWYGYTF.

In its sample, this clone was seen a few times. This sequence joins TRBV20-1 and TRBJ2-7, with D tentatively TRBD2 (5 bases). Germline V gives CDR1 DFQATT, CDR2 SNEGSKA (reference sequence). The CDR3 extends over 11 amino acids. V lost 8 bases and J lost 7, with 15 bases in between. The CDR3 DNA sequence: TGCAGTCTAGTGAGGGAAGATGAGCAGTACTTC. This encodes CSLVREDEQYF.

This clone was recorded a few times. This rearrangement joins TRBV29-1 to TRBJ1-1; D gene unclear. The CDR3 extends over 12 amino acids. The germline V and J ends were trimmed by 1 base and 4 bases, with 7 bases remaining between them. Germline V gene sequence: CDR1 SQVTM, CDR2 ANQGSEA. This CDR3 is CSVEGPLTEAFF. The CDR3 nucleotides read TGCAGCGTTGAAGGGCCTCTCACTGAAGCTTTCTTT.

This clone was seen a single time. J is TRBJ2-2 and V is TRBV19; D not resolved. Per the germline V gene, CDR1 is LNHDA and CDR2 is SQIVND (reference sequence). Trimming removed 6 bases at V and 0 bases at J, with 8 bases between. The CDR3 consists of 14 residues. The CDR3 DNA follows: TGTGCCAGTAGCCGAGCCGCGAACACCGGGGAGCTGTTTTTT. Amino acid sequence: CASSRAANTGELFF.

The chain links TRBV6-1 to TRBJ1-1; D call uncertain. The germline V gene encodes CDR1 MNHNS and CDR2 SASEGT. The CDR3 loop spans 15 amino acids. The germline V and J ends were trimmed by 0 bases and 1 base, with 9 bases remaining between them. The CDR3 coding sequence is TGTGCCAGCAGTGAAGCGGCCATCAGGAACACTGAAGCTTTCTTT. Its translation is CASSEAAIRNTEAFF.

The CDR3 loop is CASSHRTSGRSGGELFF. CDR3 bases: TGTGCCAGCAGCCATAGGACTAGCGGGAGGAGTGGCGGGGAGCTGTTTTTT. The rearrangement uses TRBV11-3 and TRBJ2-2; TRBD2 agrees at 14 bases. Per the germline V gene, CDR1 is SGHNT and CDR2 is YENEEA. This CDR3 spans 17 amino acids. With V trimmed by 5 bases and J by 7 bases, 9 bases remained unmatched.

The V call is TRBV19, the J call TRBJ1-4; maybe TRBD1 (5 bases). Trimming removed 7 bases from V and 6 bases from J, with 12 bases in between. The CDR3 is made up of 13 amino acids. Per germline, CDR1 LNHDA and CDR2 SQIVND (reference sequence). CDR3 DNA: TGTGCCAGTAAGGGCACAGGATATGAAAAACTGTTTTTT. Its translation is CASKGTGYEKLFF.

The chain combines TRBV15 with TRBJ2-5; a possible D gene is TRBD2 (5 bases). CDR3 length: 11 residues. Germline values: CDR1 LNHNV, CDR2 YYDKDF (reference sequence). Trimming took off 9 bases at V and 7 bases at J, with 12 bases between the two ends. The CDR3 coding sequence is TGTGCCACGTCGGGATTAGTGACCCAGTACTTC. This codes for CATSGLVTQYF.

This clone has a handful of counts. The rearrangement joins TRBV5-6 to TRBJ2-1; the match to TRBD2 covers 14 bases. The CDR3 is made up of 17 amino acids. Per germline, CDR1 SGHDT and CDR2 YYEEEE. V lost 5 bases to trimming and J lost 9 bases; unmatched junction nucleotides: 13. CDR3 loop: CASSQRTSGRLVSEQFF. The CDR3 bases are TGTGCCAGCAGTCAAAGGACTAGCGGGAGGTTGGTTAGTGAGCAGTTCTTC. The full variable domain, in which reference TRBV5-6 and TRBJ2-1 provide the parts outside the CDR3, is DAGVTQSPTHLIKTRGQQVTLRCSPKSGHDTVSWYQQALGQGPQFIFQYYEEEERQRGNFPDRFSGHQFPNYSSELNVNALLLGDSALYLCASSQRTSGRLVSEQFFGPGTRLTVL.

The sample holds a few counts of this clone. The chain recombines TRBV28 with TRBJ2-3; tentative D call: TRBD2 (5 bases). The CDR3 runs to 13 residues. V lost 6 bases to trimming and J lost 0 bases, with 7 bases between them. Per the germline V gene, CDR1 is MDHEN and CDR2 is SYDVKM. CDR3 DNA sequence: TGTGCCAGCAGATGGACTAGCACAGATACGCAGTATTTT. Its protein product is CASRWTSTDTQYF.